The rows below give T cell receptor beta chains drawn from one sample of a study of blood T cell repertoires in COVID-19. Produced via immunoSEQ multiplex PCR; TCRdb's table is partial and in-frame only. The sample holds a few hundred thousand clones, roughly 90% seen once. Sequenced: PBMCs or T cells enriched from blood (not recorded which). These receptors originate from a woman between 18 and 29 years old with acute COVID-19. Both conserved end residues are part of each CDR3. Each record gives: J gene, V gene, D gene, clone size, CDR3 protein, CDR3 DNA. D genes are given only for firm matches. Only part of the rows carry a size: once, few, many, or a class if the clone is expanded.

TRBJ2-2,TRBV5-1,TRBD1,-,CASSSSGQGTGELFF,TGCGCCAGCAGCTCATCGGGACAGGGTACCGGGGAGCTGTTTTTT
TRBJ2-2,TRBV29-1,TRBD1,-,CSVARRGPAGELFF,TGCAGCGTTGCTCGCAGGGGGCCCGCCGGGGAGCTGTTTTTT
TRBJ2-5,TRBV27,-,-,CASSRPTEGETQYF,TGTGCCAGCAGCCGGCCGACGGAGGGAGAGACCCAGTACTTC
TRBJ2-1,TRBV9,TRBD2,once,CASSVDGRKVNEQFF,TGTGCCAGCAGCGTAGACGGGAGGAAGGTAAATGAGCAGTTCTTC
TRBJ2-5,TRBV6-5,TRBD2,-,CASRGTSRETQYF,TGTGCCAGCCGAGGGACTAGCCGAGAGACCCAGTACTTC
TRBJ2-7,TRBV28,-,-,CASSFRVTYEQYF,TGTGCCAGCAGTTTCAGGGTGACCTACGAGCAGTACTTC
TRBJ2-7,TRBV30,TRBD1,-,CAWSGGQGARYEQYF,TGTGCCTGGAGTGGCGGACAGGGGGCGCGCTACGAGCAGTACTTC
TRBJ1-5,TRBV12-3/TRBV12-4,TRBD1,-,CASSRTGGQPQHF,TGTGCCAGCAGTAGAACAGGGGGGCAGCCCCAGCATTTT
TRBJ1-5,TRBV28,-,-,CASSDEEGNDFYSNQPQHF,TGTGCCAGCAGTGATGAGGAGGGCAACGACTTTTATAGCAATCAGCCCCAGCATTTT
TRBJ1-1,TRBV10-3,-,-,CAISEPEFQGAGTEAFF,TGTGCCATCAGTGAGCCAGAGTTCCAGGGTGCTGGGACTGAAGCTTTCTTT
TRBJ2-3,TRBV6-1,TRBD2,-,CASSESGEPLRQYF,TGTGCCAGCAGTGAAAGCGGGGAGCCCCTTAGGCAGTATTTT
TRBJ1-5,TRBV5-1,-,-,CASSLEGVYEGFVPNQPQHF,TGCGCCAGCAGCTTGGAGGGTGTTTACGAGGGTTTTGTCCCCAATCAGCCCCAGCATTTT
TRBJ1-5,TRBV19,-,-,CASSIEIGGGQPQHF,TGTGCCAGTAGTATAGAAATCGGGGGAGGGCAGCCCCAGCATTTT
TRBJ2-7,TRBV19,TRBD2,-,CASSTGRGSGRPPDYF,TGTGCCAGTAGTACCGGCCGGGGGAGCGGGAGGCCCCCGGATTACTTC
TRBJ1-1,TRBV5-1,-,-,CASSLANSRVGNTEAFF,TGCGCCAGCAGCTTGGCCAATAGCAGGGTCGGAAACACTGAAGCTTTCTTT
TRBJ1-3,TRBV28,-,-,CASSFPASGAGNTIYF,TGTGCCAGCAGTTTCCCCGCATCAGGGGCTGGAAACACCATATATTTT
TRBJ1-1,TRBV6-5,-,-,CASLGQGGTEAFF,TGTGCCAGCTTGGGGCAGGGAGGCACTGAAGCTTTCTTT
TRBJ2-5,TRBV11-2,TRBD2,-,CASSRSAGDMETQYF,TGTGCCAGCAGCAGGTCGGCGGGAGATATGGAGACCCAGTACTTC
TRBJ2-1,TRBV9,-,-,CASSPPGRVNEQFF,TGTGCCAGCAGCCCTCCAGGCAGGGTGAATGAGCAGTTCTTC
TRBJ2-7,TRBV19,-,-,CASSDNTRSEQYF,TGTGCCAGTAGTGACAACACTAGATCCGAGCAGTACTTC
TRBJ2-7,TRBV19,TRBD2,-,CASSIGRLGLAICYEQYF,TGTGCCAGTAGTATTGGGCGTCTGGGACTAGCGATTTGCTACGAGCAGTACTTC
TRBJ1-5,TRBV27,-,-,CASSLHRLQPQHF,TGTGCCAGCAGTTTACACAGACTACAGCCCCAGCATTTT
TRBJ2-2,TRBV7-9,-,once,CASSLARSLGGEGTGELFF,TGTGCCAGCAGCTTAGCGCGCAGTCTGGGAGGCGAGGGCACCGGGGAGCTGTTTTTT
TRBJ1-1,TRBV5-1,-,-,CASSLQKNTEAFF,TGCGCCAGCAGCTTGCAAAAGAACACTGAAGCTTTCTTT
TRBJ1-2,TRBV30,-,-,CAWNVGGGGYTF,TGTGCCTGGAACGTTGGGGGCGGTGGCTACACCTTC
TRBJ2-3,TRBV5-1,-,-,CASSIPGSTDTQYF,TGCGCCAGCAGCATACCGGGGAGCACAGATACGCAGTATTTT
TRBJ2-7,TRBV12-3/TRBV12-4,-,-,CASSFGQGIKQYF,TGTGCCAGCAGTTTCGGGCAGGGAATCAAGCAGTACTTC
TRBJ2-3,TRBV5-6,TRBD2,-,CASSWRILAGGPDTQYF,TGTGCCAGCAGCTGGAGGATACTAGCGGGAGGGCCAGATACGCAGTATTTT
TRBJ2-1,TRBV28,-,-,CASSFSWLGGGNEQFF,TGTGCCAGCAGTTTTTCGTGGCTAGGGGGTGGGAATGAGCAGTTCTTC
TRBJ2-2,TRBV11-2,-,-,CASSLQATTGELFF,TGTGCCAGCAGCTTGCAGGCGACCACCGGGGAGCTGTTTTTT
TRBJ1-4,TRBV7-2,TRBD1,-,CASSLEQGVQKLFF,TGTGCCAGCAGCTTAGAGCAGGGGGTTCAAAAACTGTTTTTT
TRBJ1-2,TRBV6-5,TRBD1,-,CASSYSGQFYGYTF,TGTGCCAGCAGTTACTCGGGACAGTTCTATGGCTACACCTTC
TRBJ2-5,TRBV19,TRBD2,-,CASSRGLAVLQETQYF,TGTGCCAGTAGTAGGGGACTAGCGGTACTCCAAGAGACCCAGTACTTC
TRBJ2-1,TRBV19,-,-,CASSKQNQYNEQFF,TGTGCCAGTAGTAAACAGAATCAATACAATGAGCAGTTCTTC
TRBJ1-2,TRBV12-3/TRBV12-4,-,-,CASSPRVLYGYTF,TGTGCCAGCAGTCCCAGGGTGCTCTATGGCTACACCTTC
TRBJ2-7,TRBV6-5,-,once,CASSSPGQGSDEQYF,TGTGCCAGCAGTTCTCCCGGGCAGGGCAGTGACGAGCAGTACTTC
TRBJ1-2,TRBV6-5,TRBD1,-,CASSRTGAIGYTF,TGTGCCAGCAGTCGGACAGGGGCAATAGGCTACACCTTC
TRBJ2-7,TRBV12-3/TRBV12-4,-,-,CASSKTNEQYF,TGTGCCAGCAGTAAGACAAACGAGCAGTACTTC
TRBJ1-6,TRBV14,TRBD1,-,CASSLGRDRGYNSPLHF,TGTGCCAGCAGCCTGGGCCGGGACAGGGGCTATAATTCACCCCTCCACTTT
TRBJ2-7,TRBV28,-,-,CASRDLNSGAHHAYEQYF,TGTGCCAGCAGGGACTTAAATAGCGGAGCACATCATGCCTACGAGCAGTACTTC
TRBJ1-5,TRBV5-3,-,-,CAISPPGQDSNQPQHF,TGTGCCATCTCCCCCCCAGGCCAGGATAGCAATCAGCCCCAGCATTTT
TRBJ2-1,TRBV24-1,TRBD2,-,CATSDSGRGYNEQFF,TGTGCCACCAGTGATAGCGGGAGGGGCTACAATGAGCAGTTCTTC
TRBJ1-5,TRBV4-1,TRBD1,-,CASSQDRGQGQPQHF,TGCGCCAGCAGCCAAGATAGGGGACAGGGTCAGCCCCAGCATTTT
TRBJ1-4,TRBV3-1/TRBV3-2,TRBD1,-,CASSIGTVEKLFF,TGTGCCAGCAGCATCGGGACAGTTGAAAAACTGTTTTTT
TRBJ2-3,TRBV24-1,TRBD2,-,CATSDLAGLTDTQYF,TGTGCCACCAGTGATTTAGCGGGACTAACAGATACGCAGTATTTT